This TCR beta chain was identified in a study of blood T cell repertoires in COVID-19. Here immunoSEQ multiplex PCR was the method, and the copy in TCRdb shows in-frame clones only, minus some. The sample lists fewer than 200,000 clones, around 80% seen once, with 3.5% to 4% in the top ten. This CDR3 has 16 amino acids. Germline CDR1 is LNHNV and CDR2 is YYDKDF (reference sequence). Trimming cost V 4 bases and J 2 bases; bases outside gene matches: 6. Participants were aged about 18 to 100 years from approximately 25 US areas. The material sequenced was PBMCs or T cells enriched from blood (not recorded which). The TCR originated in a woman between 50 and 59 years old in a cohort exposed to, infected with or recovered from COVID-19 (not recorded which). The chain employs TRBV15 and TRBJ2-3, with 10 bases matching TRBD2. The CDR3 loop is CATSITLAGPTDTQYF. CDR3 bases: TGTGCCACCAGCATCACACTAGCGGGGCCCACAGATACGCAGTATTTT.